This T cell receptor (beta chain) came from a study of cytomegalovirus exposure and HLA in healthy donors. Whole-study findings and limits: Researchers reportedly found TCR beta sequences accurately predicted most subjects' HLA-A and HLA-B alleles. Cytomegalovirus-associated TCR beta chains were listed, numbering 150 to 200. Sequencing probably produced one cluster of sequence variants that were highly shared. At a 0.05 false discovery rate, a later analysis found approximately 15,000 TCR beta sequences to be associated with HLA alleles.

The CDR3 is 14 amino acids. Germline V gene lookup returns CDR1 MNHEY and CDR2 SMNVEV (reference sequence). The V gene lost 4 bases and the J gene lost 2 bases, with 12 bases spanning the gap. A word on this clone: Its antigen is still unknown.

60 Vbeta and 13 Jbeta primers were used in PCR. Here immunoSEQ multiplex PCR was the method, and the copy in TCRdb shows in-frame clones only, minus some. The table lists roughly 60,000 clones, with 3.5% to 4% in the top ten. This receptor was obtained from a young woman in good health and CMV-seronegative. This sequence joins TRBV27 and TRBJ2-7, with a tentative D call TRBD1 (6 bases). Sequencing input: PBMCs. The CDR3 nucleotides read TGTGCCAGCAGTTCCCTCCAGGGGACCTACGAGCAGTACTTC. Its protein product is CASSSLQGTYEQYF.